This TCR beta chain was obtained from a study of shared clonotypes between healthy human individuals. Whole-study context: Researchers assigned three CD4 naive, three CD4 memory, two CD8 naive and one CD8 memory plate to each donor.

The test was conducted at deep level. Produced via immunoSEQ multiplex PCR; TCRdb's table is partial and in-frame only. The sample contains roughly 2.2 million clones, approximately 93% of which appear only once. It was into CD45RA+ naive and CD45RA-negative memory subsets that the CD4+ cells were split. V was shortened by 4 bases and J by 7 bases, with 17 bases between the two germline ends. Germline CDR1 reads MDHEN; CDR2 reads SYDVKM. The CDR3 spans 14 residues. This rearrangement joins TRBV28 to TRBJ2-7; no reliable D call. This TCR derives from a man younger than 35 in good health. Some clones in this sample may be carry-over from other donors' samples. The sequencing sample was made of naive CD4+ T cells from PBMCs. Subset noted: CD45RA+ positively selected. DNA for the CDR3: TGTGCCAGCAGTTCAGATAGGGATCTGGGAGAGCAGTACTTC. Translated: CASSSDRDLGEQYF.